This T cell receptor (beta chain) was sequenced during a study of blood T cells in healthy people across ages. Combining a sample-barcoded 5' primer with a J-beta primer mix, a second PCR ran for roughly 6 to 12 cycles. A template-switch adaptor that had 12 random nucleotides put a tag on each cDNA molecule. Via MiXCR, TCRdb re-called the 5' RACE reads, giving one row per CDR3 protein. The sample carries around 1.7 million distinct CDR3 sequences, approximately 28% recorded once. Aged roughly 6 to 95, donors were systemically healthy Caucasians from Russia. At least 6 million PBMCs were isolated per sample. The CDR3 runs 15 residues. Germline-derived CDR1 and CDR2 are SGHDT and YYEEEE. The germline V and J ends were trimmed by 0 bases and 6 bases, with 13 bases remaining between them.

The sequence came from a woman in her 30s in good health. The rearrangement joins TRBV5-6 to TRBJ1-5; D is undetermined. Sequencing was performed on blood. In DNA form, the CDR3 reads TGTGCCAGCAGCTTGGCTACGGGTTGGGGTCAGCCCCAGCATTTT. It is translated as CASSLATGWGQPQHF.